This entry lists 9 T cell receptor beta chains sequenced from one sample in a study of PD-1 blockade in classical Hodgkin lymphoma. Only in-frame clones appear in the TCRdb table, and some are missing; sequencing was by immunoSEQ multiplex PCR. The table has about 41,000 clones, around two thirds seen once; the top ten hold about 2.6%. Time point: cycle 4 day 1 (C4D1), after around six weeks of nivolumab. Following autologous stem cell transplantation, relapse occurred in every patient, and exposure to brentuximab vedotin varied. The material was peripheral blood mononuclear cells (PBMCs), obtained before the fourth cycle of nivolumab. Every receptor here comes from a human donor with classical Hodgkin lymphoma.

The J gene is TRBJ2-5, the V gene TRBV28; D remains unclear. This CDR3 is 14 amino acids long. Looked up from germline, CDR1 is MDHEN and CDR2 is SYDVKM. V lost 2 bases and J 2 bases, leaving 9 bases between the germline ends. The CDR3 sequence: CASSLVAIQETQYF. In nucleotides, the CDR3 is TGTGCCAGCAGTTTAGTGGCTATTCAAGAGACCCAGTACTTC.

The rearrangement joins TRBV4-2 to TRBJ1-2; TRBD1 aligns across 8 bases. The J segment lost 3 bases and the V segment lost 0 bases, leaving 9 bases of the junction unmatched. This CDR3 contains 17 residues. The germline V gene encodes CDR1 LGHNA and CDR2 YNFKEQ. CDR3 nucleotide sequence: TGTGCCAGCAGCCAAGATCCCGCTGGACAGGGCGACTATGGCTACACCTTC. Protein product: CASSQDPAGQGDYGYTF.

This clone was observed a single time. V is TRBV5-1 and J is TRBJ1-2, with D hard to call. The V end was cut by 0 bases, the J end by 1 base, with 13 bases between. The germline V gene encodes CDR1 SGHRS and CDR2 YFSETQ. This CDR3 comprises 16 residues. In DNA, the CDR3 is TGCGCCAGCAGCTTGGGGCTCCCACGGTTTAACTATGGCTACACCTTC. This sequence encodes CASSLGLPRFNYGYTF. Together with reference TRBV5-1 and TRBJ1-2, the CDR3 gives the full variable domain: KAGVTQTPRYLIKTRGQQVTLSCSPISGHRSVSWYQQTPGQGLQFLFEYFSETQRNKGNFPGRFSGRQFSNSRSEMNVSTLELGDSALYLCASSLGLPRFNYGYTFGSGTRLTVV.

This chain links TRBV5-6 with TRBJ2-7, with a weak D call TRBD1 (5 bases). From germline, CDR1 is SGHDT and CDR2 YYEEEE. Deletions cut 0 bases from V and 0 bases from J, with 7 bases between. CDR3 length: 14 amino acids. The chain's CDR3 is CASSLVGASYEQYF. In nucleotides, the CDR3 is TGTGCCAGCAGCTTGGTAGGGGCCTCCTACGAGCAGTACTTC.

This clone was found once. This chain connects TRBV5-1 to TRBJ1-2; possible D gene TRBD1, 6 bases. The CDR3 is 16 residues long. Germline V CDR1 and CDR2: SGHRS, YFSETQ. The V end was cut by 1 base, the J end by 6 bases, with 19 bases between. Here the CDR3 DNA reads TGCGCCAGCAGCTTGCGCCCGGGACAAGGGGTTGATGGCTACACCTTC. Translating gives CASSLRPGQGVDGYTF.

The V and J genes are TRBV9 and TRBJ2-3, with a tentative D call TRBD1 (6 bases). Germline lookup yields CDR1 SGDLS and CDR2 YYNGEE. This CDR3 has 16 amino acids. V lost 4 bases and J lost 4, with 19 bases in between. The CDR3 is CASSQGMGARSDTQYF. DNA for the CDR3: TGTGCCAGCAGCCAGGGTATGGGGGCACGGTCAGATACGCAGTATTTT.

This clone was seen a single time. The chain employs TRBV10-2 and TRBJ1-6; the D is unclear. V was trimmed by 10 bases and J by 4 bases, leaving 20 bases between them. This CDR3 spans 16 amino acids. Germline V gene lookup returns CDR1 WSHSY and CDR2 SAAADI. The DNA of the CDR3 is TGCGCCACCAAGAAAAGCGACGGACGTTATAATTCACCCCTCCACTTT. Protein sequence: CATKKSDGRYNSPLHF.

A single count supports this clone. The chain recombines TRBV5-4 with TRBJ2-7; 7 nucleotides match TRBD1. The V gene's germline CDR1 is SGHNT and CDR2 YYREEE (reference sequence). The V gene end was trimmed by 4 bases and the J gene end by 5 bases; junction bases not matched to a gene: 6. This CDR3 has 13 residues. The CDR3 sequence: CASSVQGFNEQYF. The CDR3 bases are TGTGCCAGCAGCGTACAGGGGTTCAACGAGCAGTACTTC.

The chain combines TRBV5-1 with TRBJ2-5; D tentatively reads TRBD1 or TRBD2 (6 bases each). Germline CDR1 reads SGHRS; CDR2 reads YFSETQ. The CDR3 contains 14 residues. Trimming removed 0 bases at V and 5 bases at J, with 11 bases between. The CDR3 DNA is TGCGCCAGCAGCTTGGGACAGGAGGGGGAGACCCAGTACTTC. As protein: CASSLGQEGETQYF.